A single sample is the source of the 13 T cell receptor beta chains below, sequenced in a study of CD8 T cells in ankylosing spondylitis. Each CDR3 protein gets one entry after TCRdb re-called the 5' RACE reads with MiXCR. Of 200,000 to 300,000 distinct CDR3 sequences listed, 32% are singletons. The sequencing sample was made of blood, either unsorted or a sorted T cell fraction (not recorded which). The receptors shown here come from a male donor with ankylosing spondylitis or in good health (not recorded which).

The genes are TRBV29-1 and TRBJ2-2; the D gene is possibly TRBD1 (5 bases). V was shortened by 5 bases and J by 4 bases, with 11 bases between the two germline ends. Germline V gives CDR1 SQVTM, CDR2 ANQGSEA. The CDR3 extends over 13 amino acids. The CDR3, as DNA: TGCAGCGTTAAGTCAGGGTTCACCGGGGAGCTGTTTTTT. Protein product: CSVKSGFTGELFF.

This clonotype was seen a few times. V and J are TRBV5-1 and TRBJ2-7; the match to TRBD2 covers 8 bases. V was pared by 0 bases and J by 7 bases, with 6 bases of the junction left unmatched. This CDR3 is 14 amino acids long. CDR1 SGHRS and CDR2 YFSETQ come from the germline V gene. DNA for the CDR3: TGCGCCAGCAGCTTGGTGGGTAGCGGGGATGAGCAGTACTTC. Residues: CASSLVGSGDEQYF.

This clonotype was recorded a few times. The chain joins TRBV12-3 or TRBV12-4 to TRBJ2-5, with a possible D match to TRBD2 (5 bases). The CDR3 covers 13 residues. Trimming removed 2 bases at V and 8 bases at J, with 12 bases between. CDR3 residues: CASSLQSPGTQYF. CDR3 coding DNA: TGTGCCAGCAGTTTACAGAGTCCGGGAACCCAGTACTTC.

CDR3 sequence reads: CASSLGRRDLYF. The CDR3 nucleotides are TGCGCCAGCAGCTTGGGCCGGCGAGATCTTTACTTC. The rearrangement uses TRBV5-1 and TRBJ2-5; D gene unclear. CDR1 and CDR2 from the germline V gene are SGHRS and YFSETQ. V lost 0 bases and J 14 bases, leaving 14 bases between the germline ends. CDR3 length: 12 amino acids.

This rearrangement joins TRBV24-1 to TRBJ2-2; D unresolved. Trimming stripped 5 bases from V and 7 bases from J, with 13 bases between. The germline V gene has CDR1 KGHDR and CDR2 SFDVKD. CDR3 length: 14 amino acids. The CDR3 DNA sequence: TGTGCCACCAGTGCTCCGTCCCAGATCGGGGAGCTGTTTTTT. Translating it yields CATSAPSQIGELFF.

This clonotype turned up a few times. This chain uses TRBV28 with TRBJ2-1; D not certain. This CDR3 has 14 amino acids. With 3 bases removed from V and 4 bases from J, the gap between germline ends came to 10 bases. CDR1 and CDR2 (germline): MDHEN, SYDVKM. CDR3 sequence: CASSFDSLYNEQFF. Here the CDR3 DNA reads TGTGCCAGCAGTTTCGATTCGCTTTACAATGAGCAGTTCTTC.

This clonotype has a handful of counts. The genes are TRBV20-1 and TRBJ2-7; the D is unclear. Germline V gene sequence: CDR1 DFQATT, CDR2 SNEGSKA (reference sequence). CDR3 size: 15 residues. V was pared by 0 bases and J by 2 bases, with 14 bases between. CDR3 sequence: CSARDRVYNTYEQYF. CDR3 nucleotide sequence: TGCAGTGCTAGAGATCGCGTATACAACACCTACGAGCAGTACTTC.

The chain links TRBV4-1 to TRBJ2-1, with 13 bases aligning to TRBD2. V gave up 3 bases and J gave up 8 bases; unmatched junction bases: 4. This CDR3 has 15 amino acids. Germline V gene sequence: CDR1 MGHRA, CDR2 YSYEKL. As DNA, the CDR3 is TGCGCCAGCAGCCACGGGGGACTAGCGGGGTATGAGCAGTTCTTC. Encoded protein: CASSHGGLAGYEQFF.

The chain employs TRBV7-2 and TRBJ1-3; D unclear. The germline V gene encodes CDR1 SGHTA and CDR2 FQGNSA. The CDR3 has 12 amino acids. Trimming cost V 5 bases and J 4 bases, with 6 bases left between them. The CDR3 protein is CASSAQGNTIYF. The CDR3 DNA is TGTGCCAGCAGCGCACAGGGAAACACCATATATTTT.

The table lists this clonotype with many counts. The chain carries TRBV20-1 and TRBJ1-2; a possible D gene is TRBD1 (6 bases). Trimming left V 0 bases short and J 7 bases short, with 18 bases between. This CDR3 contains 15 residues. The V gene's germline CDR1 is DFQATT and CDR2 SNEGSKA (reference sequence). This CDR3 is CSAREVGGGDRGYTF. The DNA of the CDR3 is TGCAGTGCTAGAGAAGTGGGGGGGGGCGATCGTGGCTACACCTTC.

The genes are TRBV12-3 or TRBV12-4 and TRBJ1-5; D possibly corresponds to TRBD1 (5 bases). V lost 2 bases to trimming and J lost 2 bases, with 10 bases between them. The length of the CDR3 is 15 residues. The CDR3 coding sequence is TGTGCCAGCAGTTTACAGAGGGGTGGCAATCAGCCCCAGCATTTT. Protein: CASSLQRGGNQPQHF.

The chain uses TRBV11-2 and TRBJ1-4; D unresolved. In germline, CDR1 is SGHAT, CDR2 FQNNGV. V was pared by 5 bases and J by 8 bases, with 15 bases between. This CDR3 is built from 14 residues. The CDR3 reads CASSTSYGGEKLFF. As DNA, the CDR3 is TGTGCCAGCAGCACATCATACGGCGGGGAAAAACTGTTTTTT.

The CDR3 loop is CASSFGLAGSSYEQYF. CDR3 nucleotides: TGTGCCAGCAGCTTCGGACTAGCGGGGAGCTCCTACGAGCAGTACTTC. J is TRBJ2-7 and V is TRBV7-6; 12 bases map to TRBD2. Germline CDR1 and CDR2: SGHVS and FNYEAQ. This CDR3 is built from 16 residues. V gave up 3 bases and J gave up 0 bases; unmatched junction bases: 3.